The 8 T cell receptor beta chains listed next were all sequenced from one sample in a study of cytomegalovirus exposure and HLA in healthy donors. 13 Jbeta primers and 60 Vbeta primers were used for the PCR. This table comes from immunoSEQ multiplex PCR, and its TCRdb copy is limited to in-frame clones, with some not included. The table records about 160,000 clones, about three quarters of them present only once. Material for sequencing was PBMCs. These receptors were obtained from a woman aged 30 to 39 in good health and CMV-seronegative.

In its sample, this clone was seen once. The chain is built from TRBV6-1 and TRBJ1-5, with D perhaps TRBD1 (6 bases). The CDR3 consists of 15 residues. Germline CDR1 MNHNS, CDR2 SASEGT. Trimming pared 6 bases from V and 0 bases from J, leaving 12 bases between. The CDR3 sequence is CASRGQTYSNQPQHF. DNA of the CDR3: TGTGCCAGCAGGGGACAAACCTATAGCAATCAGCCCCAGCATTTT.

V gene TRBV6-6 combines with J gene TRBJ1-5; D ambiguous. V was cut by 7 bases and J by 0 bases, with 13 bases left in between. The germline gives CDR1 MNHNY, CDR2 SVGAGI (reference sequence). The CDR3 loop spans 15 amino acids. The chain's CDR3 is CASTRRLVSNQPQHF. The CDR3 bases are TGTGCCAGCACCCGGCGACTCGTTAGCAATCAGCCCCAGCATTTT.

The chain carries TRBV13 and TRBJ2-7; D is possibly TRBD1 (6 bases). V lost 1 base and J lost 2, with 9 bases in between. This CDR3 has 14 residues. CDR1 is PRHDT and CDR2 is FYEKMQ in the germline V gene (reference sequence). CDR3 sequence: CASSLEGEPYEQYF. The CDR3 DNA reads as TGTGCCAGCAGCTTAGAGGGGGAGCCCTACGAGCAGTACTTC. Full variable domain (outside the CDR3, taken from reference TRBV13 and TRBJ2-7): AAGVIQSPRHLIKEKRETATLKCYPIPRHDTVYWYQQGPGQDPQFLISFYEKMQSDKGSIPDRFSAQQFSDYHSELNMSSLELGDSALYFCASSLEGEPYEQYFGPGTRLTVT.

The rearrangement uses TRBV5-4 and TRBJ2-2, with 10 bases matching TRBD1. The CDR3 loop spans 18 amino acids. Germline lookup yields CDR1 SGHNT and CDR2 YYREEE (reference sequence). V shed 0 bases, J shed 5 bases, and the junction held 10 bases outside the gene matches. CDR3: CASSLDSFGTGETGELFF. DNA for the CDR3: TGTGCCAGCAGCTTGGATTCCTTCGGGACAGGGGAGACCGGGGAGCTGTTTTTT.

This clone was detected once. The rearrangement uses TRBV6-4 and TRBJ2-2; TRBD1 matches 8 bases. This CDR3 has 14 residues. V dropped 6 bases and J dropped 8; count of bases not matched to a gene: 8. Per the germline V gene, CDR1 is MRHNA and CDR2 is SNTAGT. CDR3 protein: CASSSDRAGGELFF. The CDR3 DNA follows: TGTGCCAGCAGCTCGGACAGGGCTGGTGGGGAGCTGTTTTTT.

The chain carries TRBV19 and TRBJ2-6; 7 nucleotides line up with TRBD1. The CDR3 is 17 residues long. The V and J ends lost 4 bases and 0 bases, in that order; junction bases with no gene match: 6. In germline, CDR1 is LNHDA, CDR2 SQIVND (reference sequence). As DNA, the CDR3 is TGTGCCAGTAGTAGGGGACAGACCAACTCTGGGGCCAACGTCCTGACTTTC. Protein: CASSRGQTNSGANVLTF.

The rearrangement joins TRBV5-1 to TRBJ2-5; 11 bases are shared with TRBD2. This CDR3 spans 16 amino acids. Germline CDR1 is SGHRS and CDR2 is YFSETQ. V lost 0 bases and J lost 5; bases outside the gene matches: 6. The CDR3 here is CASSLVVSGGAETQYF. The CDR3 DNA follows: TGCGCCAGCAGCTTGGTGGTTAGCGGGGGGGCGGAGACCCAGTACTTC.

The chain carries TRBV30 and TRBJ1-2; D gene unclear. Germline V gene data show CDR1 as GTSNPN and CDR2 as SVGIG (reference sequence). There are 12 residues in the CDR3. The V end was cut by 4 bases, the J end by 6 bases, with 12 bases between. In DNA, the CDR3 is TGTGCCTGGAATCAGTTAGCGGATGGCTACACCTTC. It encodes CAWNQLADGYTF.